The rows below give T cell receptor beta chains drawn from one sample of a study of cytomegalovirus exposure and HLA in healthy donors. Here immunoSEQ multiplex PCR was the method, and the copy in TCRdb shows in-frame clones only, minus some. The table has about 150,000 clones, more than 75% seen once. The material sequenced was PBMCs. The source of these receptors is a man younger than 40 in good health and CMV-seropositive. Both conserved end residues are part of each CDR3. D genes are given only for firm matches. The size entry is marked missing in some rows and otherwise reads once, few, many or a size class.

>TRBJ2-1|TRBV14|.|TRBD2
CASSSGSSEQFF
TGTGCCAGCTCCAGCGGGAGTTCTGAGCAGTTCTTC
>TRBJ2-7|TRBV19|.|.
CASSPKTGAYEQYF
TGTGCCAGTAGTCCAAAGACAGGAGCTTACGAGCAGTACTTC
>TRBJ1-1|TRBV18|.|.
CASSPSVANTEAFF
TGTGCCAGCTCACCATCGGTTGCGAACACTGAAGCTTTCTTT
>TRBJ1-1|TRBV28|.|TRBD1
CASRGARQGDTEAFF
TGTGCCAGCAGGGGAGCCCGACAGGGTGACACTGAAGCTTTCTTT
>TRBJ1-1|TRBV7-3|.|.
CASSLNAQGTEAFF
TGTGCCAGCAGCTTAAATGCACAGGGCACTGAAGCTTTCTTT
>TRBJ2-7|TRBV7-2|.|.
CASSHRDWGYEQYF
TGTGCCAGCAGCCACCGGGACTGGGGCTACGAGCAGTACTTC
>TRBJ2-2|TRBV7-3|.|.
CASSQERAGELFF
TGTGCCAGCAGCCAGGAGCGGGCCGGGGAGCTGTTTTTT
>TRBJ2-2|TRBV9|.|TRBD2
CASSPGGHAGATGELFF
TGTGCCAGCAGCCCGGGGGGGCATGCGGGAGCAACCGGGGAGCTGTTTTTT
>TRBJ1-5|TRBV7-8|.|.
CASSLNIGRQPNQPQHF
TGTGCCAGCAGCTTAAATATCGGCCGACAGCCAAATCAGCCCCAGCATTTT
>TRBJ2-3|TRBV28|.|.
CASSPRGAVTDTQYF
TGTGCCAGCAGTCCCCGGGGAGCGGTCACAGATACGCAGTATTTT
>TRBJ1-1|TRBV6-5|.|.
CASSYISNTEAFF
TGTGCCAGCAGTTATATATCGAACACTGAAGCTTTCTTT
>TRBJ2-2|TRBV7-6|once|.
CASSLALQGSANTGELFF
TGTGCCAGCAGCTTAGCCCTCCAGGGTTCAGCGAACACCGGGGAGCTGTTTTTT
>TRBJ1-6|TRBV6-5|.|.
CASSYNPAGANSPLHF
TGTGCCAGCAGTTACAATCCTGCAGGGGCTAATTCACCCCTCCACTTT
>TRBJ2-3|TRBV2|.|TRBD2
CASSEFTSGGADTQYF
TGTGCCAGCAGTGAATTTACCTCGGGGGGAGCAGATACGCAGTATTTT
>TRBJ2-1|TRBV28|.|TRBD2
CAHYGGSSSYNEQFF
TGTGCCCACTACGGGGGGTCAAGCTCCTACAATGAGCAGTTCTTC
>TRBJ1-2|TRBV11-2|.|.
CASSLGQTYGYTF
TGTGCCAGCAGCTTAGGACAGACCTATGGCTACACCTTC
>TRBJ2-3|TRBV6-1|.|.
CASIQGDTQYF
TGTGCCAGCATTCAGGGGGATACGCAGTATTTT
>TRBJ2-7|TRBV18|.|.
CASSQRVGYYEQYF
TGTGCCAGCTCACAGAGGGTAGGGTACTACGAGCAGTACTTC
>TRBJ2-2|TRBV11-1|few|.
CASSLVTVNTGELFF
TGTGCCAGCAGCTTAGTAACGGTGAACACCGGGGAGCTGTTTTTT
>TRBJ2-7|TRBV5-1|.|.
CASSLSAREMDEQYF
TGCGCCAGCAGCTTGTCGGCCAGGGAAATGGACGAGCAGTACTTC
>TRBJ1-1|TRBV29-1|.|TRBD1
CSGGQGGAEAFF
TGCAGCGGGGGACAGGGAGGCGCTGAAGCTTTCTTT
>TRBJ2-7|TRBV6-5|.|TRBD1
CASSYDRAREQYF
TGTGCCAGCAGTTACGACAGGGCGAGAGAGCAGTACTTC
>TRBJ1-2|TRBV2|.|.
CASSEAGLTGGYTF
TGTGCCAGCAGTGAGGCAGGCCTAACGGGGGGCTACACCTTC
>TRBJ1-2|TRBV29-1|.|TRBD1
CSVSDRGEGYTF
TGCAGCGTTTCCGACAGGGGCGAAGGCTACACCTTC
>TRBJ2-1|TRBV5-1|.|.
CASSLGGAYNEQFF
TGCGCCAGCAGCTTAGGGGGGGCATACAATGAGCAGTTCTTC
>TRBJ2-2|TRBV7-6|.|TRBD2
CASSLPSGRPQRNTGELFF
TGTGCCAGCAGCTTACCTAGCGGGAGACCCCAGAGAAACACCGGGGAGCTGTTTTTT
>TRBJ1-3|TRBV29-1|few|.
CSVDPGSGNTIYF
TGCAGCGTTGACCCAGGCTCTGGAAACACCATATATTTT
>TRBJ1-1|TRBV27|.|TRBD1
CASSSFDRGGTEAFF
TGTGCCAGCAGTTCATTCGACAGGGGTGGGACTGAAGCTTTCTTT
>TRBJ2-3|TRBV11-3|.|.
CASSWNQADTQYF
TGTGCCAGCAGCTGGAATCAGGCAGATACGCAGTATTTT
>TRBJ1-1|TRBV18|.|.
CASSPVGRAEAFF
TGTGCCAGCTCACCGGTTGGGCGGGCTGAAGCTTTCTTT
>TRBJ1-6|TRBV7-9|.|TRBD1
CASSLRQGGNSPLHF
TGTGCCAGCAGCTTACGACAGGGAGGTAATTCACCCCTCCACTTT
>TRBJ1-2|TRBV29-1|few|.
CSVVQGRGYTF
TGCAGCGTTGTTCAGGGAAGGGGCTACACCTTC
>TRBJ2-7|TRBV5-1|.|.
CASKTLQGATYEQYF
TGCGCCAGTAAAACCCTACAGGGTGCTACCTACGAGCAGTACTTC
>TRBJ2-3|TRBV9|once|.
CASSVVERDTQYF
TGTGCCAGCAGCGTAGTCGAGCGAGATACGCAGTATTTT
>TRBJ1-5|TRBV27|.|.
CASMTGNQPQHF
TGTGCCAGCATGACCGGGAATCAGCCCCAGCATTTT
>TRBJ2-7|TRBV4-3|.|.
CASSLGTGGSYEQYF
TGCGCCAGCAGCCTTGGGACTGGCGGATCCTACGAGCAGTACTTC
>TRBJ1-1|TRBV11-2|.|.
CASSPTRGEAFF
TGTGCCAGCAGCCCGACTAGGGGTGAAGCTTTCTTT
>TRBJ2-3|TRBV28|.|TRBD2
CASTQAGVGADTQYF
TGTGCCAGCACCCAAGCGGGAGTTGGGGCCGATACGCAGTATTTT
>TRBJ1-2|TRBV5-1|.|TRBD1
CASSATGENYGYTF
TGCGCCAGCAGCGCTACAGGGGAGAACTATGGCTACACCTTC
>TRBJ1-1|TRBV7-9|.|TRBD1
CASSLGQGAGTEAFF
TGTGCCAGCAGCCTAGGACAGGGGGCCGGCACTGAAGCTTTCTTT
>TRBJ2-7|TRBV6-1|few|TRBD1
CASSDRQGAPNLPYEQYF
TGTGCCAGCAGTGACCGACAGGGGGCCCCCAACCTCCCCTACGAGCAGTACTTC
>TRBJ2-5|TRBV27|few|.
CASRGASIIETQYF
TGTGCCAGCAGGGGGGCTAGTATCATTGAGACCCAGTACTTC
>TRBJ1-5|TRBV28|.|TRBD1
CASDGQGIITPQHF
TGTGCCAGCGACGGACAGGGGATAATCACGCCCCAGCATTTT
>TRBJ2-2|TRBV27|once|TRBD2
CASSILAGGFGELFF
TGTGCCAGCAGCATACTAGCGGGAGGATTCGGGGAGCTGTTTTTT
>TRBJ1-5|TRBV2|.|.
CASRADSVGPQHF
TGTGCCAGCAGAGCGGACAGTGTTGGGCCCCAGCATTTT
>TRBJ1-1|TRBV5-6|.|.
CASSSNPPPGGAFF
TGTGCCAGCAGCTCCAATCCTCCTCCGGGAGGAGCTTTCTTT
>TRBJ2-7|TRBV9|.|TRBD2
CASSFSPSGGEQYF
TGTGCCAGCAGCTTTTCGCCCTCGGGGGGCGAGCAGTACTTC
>TRBJ2-5|TRBV6-5|few|.
CASSNANQETQYF
TGTGCCAGCAGTAATGCGAATCAAGAGACCCAGTACTTC
>TRBJ2-1|TRBV14|once|TRBD2
CASSWLAGGRSYNEQFF
TGTGCCAGCAGCTGGCTAGCGGGAGGTCGGTCCTACAATGAGCAGTTCTTC
>TRBJ1-4|TRBV27|.|TRBD1
CASSSRGRTNEKLFF
TGTGCCAGCAGTTCCAGGGGGAGGACTAATGAAAAACTGTTTTTT